The 20 T cell receptor beta chains in this list originate from one sample, sequenced in a study of identical twins. TCRdb independently ran MiXCR on the 5' RACE reads; one entry per CDR3 protein. The sample has 150,000 or so distinct CDR3 sequences; under 4.5% are singletons. Sequencing used memory T cells sorted from blood. All receptors come from a young man in good health.

This clonotype came up many times. The V and J genes are TRBV14 and TRBJ2-2; D is uncertain. Germline V gene data show CDR1 as SGHDN and CDR2 as FVKESK. The CDR3 has 13 amino acids. V was pared by 3 bases and J by 4 bases, with 6 bases between. CDR3 in DNA: TGTGCCAGCAGCCAGGTTGGCACCGGGGAGCTGTTTTTT. This sequence encodes CASSQVGTGELFF.

This clonotype occurred many times. The gene calls are TRBV10-3 and TRBJ1-5; no firm D call. The CDR3 is made up of 14 amino acids. The V gene's germline CDR1 is ENHRY and CDR2 SYGVKD. The V end was cut by 10 bases, the J end by 7 bases, with 20 bases between. The CDR3 DNA reads as TGTGCCACCCGAGGTTCGGCGAACGGCCAGCCCCAGCATTTT. Residues: CATRGSANGQPQHF.

This clonotype showed up many times. J is TRBJ2-5 and V is TRBV5-6; D remains unclear. V dropped 2 bases and J dropped 1 base, with 9 bases sitting between them. Per the germline V gene, CDR1 is SGHDT and CDR2 is YYEEEE. This CDR3 region has 14 residues. The chain's CDR3 is CASSFYWGQETQYF. The CDR3 region has the DNA TGTGCCAGCAGCTTTTATTGGGGCCAAGAGACCCAGTACTTC.

At least ten counts were recorded for this clonotype. The rearrangement links TRBV29-1 to TRBJ2-7; a weak D match, TRBD2 (7 bases). Trimming took 7 bases from V and 0 from J, leaving 22 bases between them. The CDR3 extends over 16 amino acids. CDR1 and CDR2 (germline): SQVTM, ANQGSEA. The CDR3 is CSAAGLLLGGSYEQYF. The CDR3 DNA sequence: TGCAGCGCGGCGGGACTACTCCTAGGGGGCTCCTACGAGCAGTACTTC.

This clonotype came up many times. The J gene is TRBJ2-7, the V gene TRBV20-1; TRBD2 aligns across 13 bases. Germline CDR1 reads DFQATT; CDR2 reads SNEGSKA (reference sequence). There are 16 residues in the CDR3. V shed 3 bases, J shed 9 bases, and the junction held 14 bases outside the gene matches. DNA of the CDR3: TGCAGTGCTAGGACTTTGGGACTAGCGGGAAGTCATGGGCAGTACTTC. This encodes CSARTLGLAGSHGQYF.

In its sample, this clonotype was seen a few times. This chain links TRBV14 with TRBJ2-1, with D maybe TRBD1 (5 bases). There are 18 residues in the CDR3. CDR1 is SGHDN, CDR2 FVKESK, per germline. V was shortened by 1 base and J by 6 bases, with 22 bases between the two germline ends. CDR3 residues: CASSQVYRAQVKRNEQFF. The DNA for the CDR3 is TGTGCCAGCAGCCAAGTATATCGGGCACAGGTCAAACGCAATGAGCAGTTCTTC.

This clonotype was observed at least ten times. This chain joins TRBV28 and TRBJ2-5; either TRBD1 or TRBD2 may fit D (5 bases each). Deletions cut 2 bases from V and 5 bases from J, with 15 bases between. This CDR3 contains 15 residues. Germline V CDR1 and CDR2: MDHEN, SYDVKM. The CDR3 DNA sequence: TGTGCCAGCAGTTTACAGGGACGAGTTTTTGAGACCCAGTACTTC. Its translation: CASSLQGRVFETQYF.

This clonotype was seen many times. The rearrangement uses TRBV2 and TRBJ2-7; D is undetermined. Looked up from germline, CDR1 is SNHLY and CDR2 is FYNNEI. Deletions cut 5 bases from V and 0 bases from J, with 8 bases between. This CDR3 has 13 amino acids. This CDR3 is CASSLQSSYEQYF. In DNA form, the CDR3 reads TGTGCCAGCAGTCTACAGAGCTCCTACGAGCAGTACTTC.

This chain joins TRBV28 and TRBJ2-2, with D tentatively TRBD1 or TRBD2 (6 bases each). V lost 9 bases and J lost 6, with 14 bases in between. Germline lookup yields CDR1 MDHEN and CDR2 SYDVKM. The CDR3 sequence is 13 residues long. The CDR3 DNA reads TGTGCCAGTCGGAGGGGGTCGGCCGGGGAGCTGTTTTTT. It codes for CASRRGSAGELFF.

This clonotype occurred many times. The CDR3 here is CASSNGNIQYF. The DNA for the CDR3 is TGTGCCAGCAGTAACGGGAACATTCAGTACTTC. The V and J genes are TRBV6-2 or TRBV6-3 and TRBJ2-4; D gene unclear. V was trimmed by 5 bases and J by 7 bases, leaving 6 bases between them. Germline V gene sequence: CDR1 MNHEY, CDR2 SVGEGT. The CDR3 totals 11 residues.

This clonotype has ten or more counts. The rearrangement links TRBV5-1 to TRBJ2-7; D perhaps matches TRBD1 (5 bases). Germline CDR1 is SGHRS and CDR2 is YFSETQ. CDR3 length: 15 amino acids. V was shortened by 0 bases and J by 0 bases, with 10 bases between the two germline ends. CDR3 bases: TGCGCCAGCAGCTTGGGGCGACAGTTCTCCTACGAGCAGTACGTC. This gives the protein CASSLGRQFSYEQYV.

In its sample, this clonotype was seen a few times. The chain combines TRBV6-2 or TRBV6-3 with TRBJ2-7; 11 bases are shared with TRBD2. The CDR3 contains 14 residues. V lost 5 bases to trimming and J lost 7 bases; unmatched junction nucleotides: 7. Germline CDR1 MNHEY, CDR2 SVGEGT. CDR3 residues: CASSEGLAAGEQYV. The DNA of the CDR3 is TGTGCCAGCAGTGAGGGACTAGCGGCGGGGGAGCAGTACGTC.

This clonotype was counted a few times. V usage is TRBV12-3 or TRBV12-4 and J usage is TRBJ2-1; 9 bases map to TRBD1. After removal of 5 bases from V and 6 bases from J, the junction contained 5 bases not matched to a gene. CDR3 size: 14 residues. CDR3 protein: CASSLGTGSNEQFF. CDR3 nucleotides: TGTGCCAGCAGTCTGGGGACAGGGTCCAATGAGCAGTTCTTC.

This clonotype has ten or more counts. This chain joins TRBV28 and TRBJ2-3, with D perhaps TRBD1 (5 bases). Germline CDR1 and CDR2: MDHEN and SYDVKM. Trimming took off 4 bases at V and 6 bases at J, with 20 bases between the two ends. The CDR3 has 16 amino acids. Written as DNA, the CDR3 is TGTGCCAGCAGTTCGCACCCAGGGATTACTGAGGATACGCAGTATTTT. Protein sequence: CASSSHPGITEDTQYF. The whole variable domain, remainder taken from reference TRBV28 and TRBJ2-3, is DVKVTQSSRYLVKRTGEKVFLECVQDMDHENMFWYRQDPGLGLRLIYFSYDVKMKEKGDIPEGYSVSREKKERFSLILESASTNQTSMYLCASSSHPGITEDTQYFGPGTRLTVL.

The sample holds many counts of this clonotype. The V and J genes are TRBV5-1 and TRBJ2-7; D gene uncertain. The CDR3 runs to 13 residues. Looked up from germline, CDR1 is SGHRS and CDR2 is YFSETQ. Trimming removed 3 bases from V and 0 bases from J, with 7 bases in between. The CDR3 protein is CASSSVSSYEQYF. The CDR3 coding sequence is TGCGCCAGCAGCTCAGTAAGCTCCTACGAGCAGTACTTC.

At least ten counts were recorded for this clonotype. The J gene is TRBJ2-2, the V gene TRBV15; D might be TRBD2 (6 bases). Germline CDR1 is LNHNV and CDR2 is YYDKDF (reference sequence). The CDR3 spans 16 residues. Trimming removed 0 bases at V and 5 bases at J, with 13 bases between. DNA of the CDR3: TGTGCCACCAGCAGAGAAGGAGAGGGGAGGACCGGGGAGCTGTTTTTT. It translates to CATSREGEGRTGELFF.

This clonotype has at least ten counts. The chain recombines TRBV20-1 with TRBJ2-5; possible D gene TRBD2, 5 bases. V was trimmed by 6 bases and J by 4 bases, leaving 18 bases between them. The CDR3 has 14 amino acids. Germline V gene lookup returns CDR1 DFQATT and CDR2 SNEGSKA (reference sequence). CDR3 sequence reads: CSANAWPAGETQYF. The CDR3 nucleotides are TGCAGTGCAAATGCCTGGCCCGCGGGAGAGACCCAGTACTTC.

As for this clonotype: Sequence at one end of the junction differs from germline and may be a read error. This sequence joins TRBV19 and TRBJ2-1; D unclear. The CDR3 loop spans 11 amino acids. CDR1 and CDR2 (germline): LNHDA, SQIVND (reference sequence). CDR3 sequence reads: CASSIYNEQLF. CDR3 DNA sequence: TGTGCCAGTAGTATCTACAATGAGCAGCTCTTC.

The sample holds a few counts of this clonotype. The chain is built from TRBV29-1 and TRBJ2-1, with D possibly being TRBD1 or TRBD2 (5 bases each). This CDR3 has 12 amino acids. V was clipped by 0 bases and J by 11 bases, with 11 bases between them. From germline, CDR1 is SQVTM and CDR2 ANQGSEA. In DNA, the CDR3 is TGCAGCGTTGAAGACGTCGGGACCAAGCAGTTCTTC. As protein: CSVEDVGTKQFF.

This clonotype was counted many times. The gene calls are TRBV18 and TRBJ2-1; tentatively, D is TRBD2 (7 bases). V lost 3 bases and J lost 1, with 16 bases in between. Germline values: CDR1 KGHSH, CDR2 LQKENI. CDR3 length: 17 residues. Here the CDR3 DNA reads TGTGCCAGCTCACCGGGGGCGGGAGTTGGTTCCTACAATGAGCAGTTCTTC. As protein: CASSPGAGVGSYNEQFF.